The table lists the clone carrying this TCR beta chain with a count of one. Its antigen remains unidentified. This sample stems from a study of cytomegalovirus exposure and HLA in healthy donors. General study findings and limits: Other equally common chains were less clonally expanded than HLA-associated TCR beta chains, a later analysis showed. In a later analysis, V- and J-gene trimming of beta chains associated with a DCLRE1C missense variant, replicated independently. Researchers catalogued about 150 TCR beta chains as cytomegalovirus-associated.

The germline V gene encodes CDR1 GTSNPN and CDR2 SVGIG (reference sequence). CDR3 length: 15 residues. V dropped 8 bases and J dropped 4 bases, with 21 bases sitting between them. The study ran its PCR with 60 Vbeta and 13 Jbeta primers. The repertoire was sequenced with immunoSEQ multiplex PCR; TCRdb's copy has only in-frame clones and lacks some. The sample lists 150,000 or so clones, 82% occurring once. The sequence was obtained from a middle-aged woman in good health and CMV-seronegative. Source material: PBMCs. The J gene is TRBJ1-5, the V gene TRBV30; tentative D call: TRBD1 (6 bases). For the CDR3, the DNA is TGTGCCCTAACCCGCAGGGACACACCAAATCAGCCCCAGCATTTT. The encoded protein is CALTRRDTPNQPQHF.